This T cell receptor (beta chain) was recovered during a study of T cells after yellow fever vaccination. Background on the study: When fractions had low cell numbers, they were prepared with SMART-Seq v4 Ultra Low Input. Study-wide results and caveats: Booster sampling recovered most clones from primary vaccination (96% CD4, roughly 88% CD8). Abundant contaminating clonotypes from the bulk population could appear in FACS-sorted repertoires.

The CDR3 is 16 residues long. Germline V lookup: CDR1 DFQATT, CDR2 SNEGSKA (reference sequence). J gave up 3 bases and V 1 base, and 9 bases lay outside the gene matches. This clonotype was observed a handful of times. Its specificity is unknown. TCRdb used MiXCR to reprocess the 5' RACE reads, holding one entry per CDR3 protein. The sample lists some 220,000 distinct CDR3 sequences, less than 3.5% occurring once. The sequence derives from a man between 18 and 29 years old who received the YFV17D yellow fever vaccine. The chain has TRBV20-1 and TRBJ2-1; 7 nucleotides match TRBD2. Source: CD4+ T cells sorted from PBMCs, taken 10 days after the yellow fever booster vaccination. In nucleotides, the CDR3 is TGCAGTGCTAGAGTGGAACAGCGGGGCCTCTACAATGAGCAGTTCTTC. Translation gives CSARVEQRGLYNEQFF.